The 30 T cell receptor beta chains in this list originate from one sample, sequenced in a study of shared T cell receptors in the human thymus. TCRdb's copy holds only in-frame clones and misses some; the assay was immunoSEQ multiplex PCR. The table includes about 730,000 clones, approximately 83% detected once. This sample also belongs to another study, concerning human thymus T cells.

Source material: thymocytes. These receptors originate from a girl in the first two years of life with a congenital heart defect.

A single count supports this clone. The CDR3 reads CASTTGTEAFF. For the CDR3, the DNA is TGTGCCAGTACAACCGGGACTGAAGCTTTCTTT. The chain recombines TRBV25-1 with TRBJ1-1; D remains unclear. V was cut by 9 bases and J by 5 bases, with 10 bases left in between. CDR3 length: 11 residues. The germline V gene has CDR1 MGHDK and CDR2 SYGVNS.

CDR3 bases: TGTGCCAGCAGTGGTCGGGAGGACAGCTCCTACGAGCAGTACTTC. It is translated as CASSGREDSSYEQYF. V and J are TRBV25-1 and TRBJ2-7; a weak D match, TRBD2 (7 bases). Per the germline V gene, CDR1 is MGHDK and CDR2 is SYGVNS. Between the trimmed V and J ends, which lost 4 bases and 0 bases, there was a span of 13 bases. The CDR3 has 15 residues.

The chain is built from TRBV7-8 and TRBJ1-5, with TRBD1 matching 10 bases. Unmatched junction bases numbered 7, after V lost 5 bases and J lost 3 bases. This CDR3 comprises 16 residues. Germline CDR1 and CDR2: SGHVS and FQNEAQ. The CDR3 loop reads CASSLDGQGDNQPQHF. The CDR3 nucleotides read TGTGCCAGCAGCCTAGACGGACAGGGGGACAATCAGCCCCAGCATTTT.

The count of this clone is one. This chain uses TRBV6-5 with TRBJ1-2, with 7 bases fitting TRBD1. The CDR3 consists of 14 residues. With V trimmed by 5 bases and J by 4 bases, 7 bases remained unmatched. Looked up from germline, CDR1 is MNHEY and CDR2 is SVGAGI. CDR3 protein: CASSTTGASYGYTF. The CDR3 coding sequence is TGTGCCAGCAGTACTACAGGGGCCAGCTATGGCTACACCTTC.

The CDR3 nucleotides are TGTGCCAGCAGCTTAGAGGCGCCGGCGGCCGATACGCAGTATTTT. This sequence encodes CASSLEAPAADTQYF. The chain has TRBV7-9 and TRBJ2-3; D not resolved. There are 15 residues in the CDR3. CDR1 SEHNR and CDR2 FQNEAQ come from the germline V gene (reference sequence). The V end lost 1 base, the J end lost 6 bases, and 14 bases lay between the germline ends.

This chain links TRBV14 with TRBJ1-2, with a tentative D call TRBD1 (6 bases). This CDR3 contains 16 residues. V lost 4 bases and J 5 bases, leaving 20 bases between the germline ends. Germline values: CDR1 SGHDN, CDR2 FVKESK. The CDR3 region is CASSPSFPDSAYGYTF. CDR3 nucleotides: TGTGCCAGCAGCCCCTCATTCCCGGACAGCGCTTATGGCTACACCTTC.

The V gene is TRBV2, the J gene TRBJ1-1, with D perhaps TRBD1 (6 bases). Germline V lookup: CDR1 SNHLY, CDR2 FYNNEI. V was cut by 6 bases and J by 1 base, with 15 bases left in between. This CDR3 region has 15 residues. DNA of the CDR3: TGTGCCAGCAGCCCCACGAGGGGACAGAACACTGAAGCTTTCTTT. Protein product: CASSPTRGQNTEAFF.

The gene calls are TRBV11-2 and TRBJ1-3; the D is unclear. Between the trimmed V and J ends, which lost 2 bases and 3 bases, there was a span of 8 bases. Germline V gene lookup returns CDR1 SGHAT and CDR2 FQNNGV. The CDR3 totals 14 residues. CDR3 sequence reads: CASSLRLIGNTIYF. The CDR3 DNA reads as TGTGCCAGCAGCTTACGACTGATTGGAAACACCATATATTTT.

The V and J genes are TRBV28 and TRBJ1-1; TRBD1 aligns across 7 bases. Germline trimming cut 4 bases from V and 3 bases from J; bases unmatched to any gene: 8. CDR3 length: 15 residues. CDR1 MDHEN and CDR2 SYDVKM come from the germline V gene. CDR3 nucleotide sequence: TGTGCCAGCAGTTCGAGAGGGGGCGAATACACTGAAGCTTTCTTT. This codes for CASSSRGGEYTEAFF. The full variable domain, completed using reference TRBV28 and TRBJ1-1, is DVKVTQSSRYLVKRTGEKVFLECVQDMDHENMFWYRQDPGLGLRLIYFSYDVKMKEKGDIPEGYSVSREKKERFSLILESASTNQTSMYLCASSSRGGEYTEAFFGQGTRLTVV.

The chain employs TRBV11-2 and TRBJ1-5; D gene ambiguous. Trimming took off 3 bases at V and 5 bases at J, with 11 bases between the two ends. This CDR3 is 14 amino acids long. Germline assignment: CDR1 SGHAT and CDR2 FQNNGV. The CDR3 protein is CASSFKDGDQPQHF. The DNA of the CDR3 is TGTGCCAGCAGCTTCAAGGACGGGGATCAGCCCCAGCATTTT. Supplemented by reference TRBV11-2 and TRBJ1-5, the full variable domain reads EAGVAQSPRYKIIEKRQSVAFWCNPISGHATLYWYQQILGQGPKLLIQFQNNGVVDDSQLPKDRFSAERLKGVDSTLKIQPAKLEDSAVYLCASSFKDGDQPQHFGDGTRLSIL.

The chain uses TRBV16 and TRBJ1-2; 7 positions agree with TRBD1. V lost 5 bases, J lost 7 bases, and 7 bases stayed unmatched. The CDR3 loop spans 13 amino acids. CDR1 and CDR2 (germline): KGHSY, FQNENV. This chain's CDR3 is CASSYATGFGYTF. As DNA, the CDR3 is TGTGCCAGCAGCTACGCGACAGGGTTTGGCTACACCTTC.

The rearrangement joins TRBV29-1 to TRBJ1-4; no clear D. This CDR3 comprises 14 residues. CDR1 SQVTM and CDR2 ANQGSEA come from the germline V gene. V was pared by 6 bases and J by 8 bases, with 19 bases between. The CDR3 loop reads CSVRGGGLSEKLFF. As DNA, the CDR3 is TGCAGCGTCCGAGGTGGAGGGCTTTCAGAAAAACTGTTTTTT. Together with reference TRBV29-1 and TRBJ1-4, the CDR3 gives the full variable domain: SAVISQKPSRDICQRGTSLTIQCQVDSQVTMMFWYRQQPGQSLTLIATANQGSEATYESGFVIDKFPISRPNLTFSTLTVSNMSPEDSSIYLCSVRGGGLSEKLFFGSGTQLSVL.

The chain links TRBV14 to TRBJ1-2, with D possibly being TRBD1 (5 bases). Trimming stripped 0 bases from V and 4 bases from J, with 18 bases between. Per germline, CDR1 SGHDN and CDR2 FVKESK. This CDR3 is built from 17 residues. The CDR3 spells CASSQDSGAVWGYGYTF. CDR3 nucleotides: TGTGCCAGCAGCCAAGATTCTGGGGCAGTTTGGGGCTATGGCTACACCTTC.

This sequence joins TRBV27 and TRBJ2-7; 8 bases match TRBD1. Trimming removed 6 bases from V and 7 bases from J; junction bases left unmatched: 14. CDR3 length: 15 residues. Germline-derived CDR1 and CDR2 are MNHEY and SMNVEV (reference sequence). CDR3 DNA: TGTGCCAGCAGCTCCAACCCAGGGGGCGCGGGGGAGCAGTACTTC. It yields the protein CASSSNPGGAGEQYF.

The chain employs TRBV9 and TRBJ2-2; D not certain. Germline V gene data show CDR1 as SGDLS and CDR2 as YYNGEE. CDR3 length: 14 amino acids. V gave up 6 bases and J gave up 1 base, with 10 bases separating them. CDR3 bases: TGTGCCAGCACCCCCCCGGTGAACACCGGGGAGCTGTTTTTT. Protein sequence: CASTPPVNTGELFF.

The genes are TRBV5-5 and TRBJ2-3; 10 nucleotides agree with TRBD2. CDR3 length: 15 residues. Germline V gene sequence: CDR1 SGHKS, CDR2 YYEKEE (reference sequence). Germline trimming cut 5 bases from V and 7 bases from J; bases unmatched to any gene: 10. The CDR3 DNA is TGTGCCAGCAGTTTACGACTAGCGGGCTCGAATACGCAGTATTTT. As protein: CASSLRLAGSNTQYF.

V and J are TRBV19 and TRBJ1-2; tentatively, D is TRBD1 (5 bases). Trimming pared 3 bases from V and 5 bases from J, leaving 16 bases between. The germline gives CDR1 LNHDA, CDR2 SQIVND (reference sequence). The CDR3 sequence is 15 residues long. The DNA of the CDR3 is TGTGCCAGTAGTATTAGGAGACAGAGAACGTATGGCTACACCTTC. Translating it yields CASSIRRQRTYGYTF.

This chain links TRBV10-3 with TRBJ1-2, with 8 bases that match TRBD1. The CDR3 totals 13 residues. The germline CDR1 and CDR2 sequences are ENHRY and SYGVKD. V was clipped by 7 bases and J by 7 bases; unmatched bases: 8. CDR3 nucleotides: TGTGCCATCACCGCAGACAGGGGACGTGGCTACACCTTC. Amino acid sequence: CAITADRGRGYTF.

The chain uses TRBV5-1 and TRBJ2-1, with TRBD1 matching 7 bases. V shed 5 bases and J 0 bases; nucleotides not matched to a gene: 8. Per the germline V gene, CDR1 is SGHRS and CDR2 is YFSETQ. The CDR3 runs to 16 residues. CDR3 sequence reads: CASRPNRGNSYNEQFF. The CDR3 region has the DNA TGCGCCAGCAGACCAAACAGGGGAAACTCCTACAATGAGCAGTTCTTC. Using reference TRBV5-1 and TRBJ2-1 for the parts outside the CDR3, the full variable domain is KAGVTQTPRYLIKTRGQQVTLSCSPISGHRSVSWYQQTPGQGLQFLFEYFSETQRNKGNFPGRFSGRQFSNSRSEMNVSTLELGDSALYLCASRPNRGNSYNEQFFGPGTRLTVL.

The gene calls are TRBV6-5 and TRBJ2-7; the match to TRBD1 covers 9 bases. The length of the CDR3 is 15 residues. Trimming cost V 4 bases and J 4 bases; bases outside gene matches: 8. Germline CDR1 is MNHEY and CDR2 is SVGAGI. The CDR3 protein is CASSLRTGVKYEQYF. The CDR3 region has the DNA TGTGCCAGCAGTTTACGGACAGGGGTAAAGTACGAGCAGTACTTC.

Here the CDR3 reads CASSARAGGRQGDFNSPLHF. CDR3 in DNA: TGTGCCAGCAGCGCCAGGGCTGGTGGGCGTCAGGGGGATTTTAATTCACCCCTCCACTTT. The chain couples TRBV9 to TRBJ1-6, with TRBD1 matching 7 bases. The CDR3 sequence is 20 residues long. V shed 3 bases and J 6 bases; nucleotides not matched to a gene: 21. In germline, CDR1 is SGDLS, CDR2 YYNGEE.

The V call is TRBV15, the J call TRBJ1-4; maybe TRBD1 (6 bases). V gave up 2 bases and J gave up 5 bases, with 12 bases separating them. Per the germline V gene, CDR1 is LNHNV and CDR2 is YYDKDF (reference sequence). The length of the CDR3 is 15 residues. CDR3 sequence (DNA): TGTGCCACCAGCAGAACGAATCAGGGGAATGAAAAACTGTTTTTT. Residues: CATSRTNQGNEKLFF. The full variable domain, in which reference TRBV15 and TRBJ1-4 provide the parts outside the CDR3, is DAMVIQNPRYQVTQFGKPVTLSCSQTLNHNVMYWYQQKSSQAPKLLFHYYDKDFNNEADTPDNFQSRRPNTSFCFLDIRSPGLGDTAMYLCATSRTNQGNEKLFFGSGTQLSVL.

Only a few counts were recorded for this clone. The rearrangement uses TRBV7-2 and TRBJ2-4; TRBD1 matches at 8 bases. Germline assignment: CDR1 SGHTA and CDR2 FQGNSA. The CDR3 has 16 amino acids. The J segment lost 4 bases and the V segment lost 0 bases, leaving 5 bases of the junction unmatched. Here the CDR3 reads CASSLATGAEKNIQYF. CDR3 nucleotides: TGTGCCAGCAGCTTAGCGACAGGGGCGGAAAAAAACATTCAGTACTTC.

V is TRBV2 and J is TRBJ1-6; D ambiguous. The CDR3 is 12 amino acids. From germline, CDR1 is SNHLY and CDR2 FYNNEI. Deletions cut 5 bases from V and 18 bases from J, with 17 bases between. The CDR3, as DNA: TGTGCCAGCAGTCGGAGCCAACCCGGGTCCCACTTT. Amino acid sequence: CASSRSQPGSHF.

This clone is a singleton in its sample. The chain uses TRBV6-1 and TRBJ2-5, with 7 bases aligning to TRBD1. Per germline, CDR1 MNHNS and CDR2 SASEGT. The CDR3 has 14 amino acids. After removal of 6 bases from V and 4 bases from J, the junction contained 8 bases not matched to a gene. As DNA, the CDR3 is TGTGCCAGCAGCTGTAGACAGGGAGCAGAGACCCAGTACTTC. Amino acids: CASSCRQGAETQYF.

The genes are TRBV7-9 and TRBJ1-1, with 8 bases fitting TRBD1. V lost 5 bases to trimming and J lost 1 base; unmatched junction nucleotides: 6. The CDR3 contains 15 residues. Germline CDR1 SEHNR, CDR2 FQNEAQ (reference sequence). The CDR3 here is CASSPGQGKNTEAFF. The CDR3 DNA reads as TGTGCCAGCAGCCCCGGACAGGGCAAGAACACTGAAGCTTTCTTT.

This CDR3 reads CSARDEAEAFF. The CDR3 DNA reads TGCAGTGCTAGAGATGAGGCCGAAGCTTTCTTT. The chain joins TRBV20-1 to TRBJ1-1, with unresolved D. Between the trimmed V and J ends, which lost 0 bases and 8 bases, there was a span of 7 bases. The V gene's germline CDR1 is DFQATT and CDR2 SNEGSKA (reference sequence). The CDR3 has 11 residues.

Worth noting for this clone: Its ends do not fully match the called genes, so a read error is possible. The chain has TRBV5-1 and TRBJ2-5; D is unclear. Germline assignment: CDR1 SGHRS and CDR2 YFSETQ. The CDR3 sequence is 13 residues long. CDR3 protein: CASSFSALESQYF. The CDR3 DNA reads TGCGCCAGCAGCTTTTCCGCGTTAGAGAGCCAGTACTTC.

This chain uses TRBV28 with TRBJ2-7; 8 bases align to TRBD1. J was trimmed by 5 bases and V by 5 bases; bases with no gene match: 14. This CDR3 spans 16 amino acids. Looked up from germline, CDR1 is MDHEN and CDR2 is SYDVKM. The CDR3 reads CASSLRADRGDHEQYF. The CDR3 DNA follows: TGTGCCAGCAGTCTGAGGGCTGACAGGGGAGATCACGAGCAGTACTTC.

This clone showed up just a few times. This chain links TRBV5-4 with TRBJ1-5, with 7 bases that match TRBD1. V lost 3 bases, J lost 3 bases, and 6 bases stayed unmatched. This CDR3 contains 15 residues. Germline lookup yields CDR1 SGHNT and CDR2 YYREEE (reference sequence). The CDR3 coding sequence is TGTGCCAGCAGCTCCGACAGGGAACCCAATCAGCCCCAGCATTTT. Protein product: CASSSDREPNQPQHF.